The present T cell receptor beta chain was sequenced within a study of spatial heterogeneity in lung cancer. Study-level points and caveats: The study found ubiquitous expanded tumor TCRs in blood more at resection than follow-up.

Time point specified: blood at routine non-recurrence follow-up after resection. Whole RNA, which was extracted from tumor, nontumor lung tissue or frozen PBMC, was sequenced without any cell sorting. A single record per CDR3 protein comes from TCRdb applying MiXCR to the 5' RACE reads. The sample consists of about 120,000 distinct CDR3 sequences, roughly an eighth of them appearing once. The V and J ends lost 1 base and 1 base respectively, with 14 bases between them. Germline loops: CDR1 MGHRA, CDR2 YSYEKL. The CDR3 length is 16 residues. This clonotype was seen many times. The antigen remains unidentified.

The chain employs TRBV4-1 and TRBJ2-7, with a weak D call TRBD2 (6 bases). Sequences were derived from PBMCs, sampled at follow-up. The TCR comes from a male donor with early-stage non-small cell lung cancer. Here the CDR3 DNA reads TGCGCCAGCAGCCAAGGTAGTGGGGGGAGGTCCTACGAGCAGTACTTC. It yields the protein CASSQGSGGRSYEQYF.